The text below deals with one T cell receptor beta chain. These data belong to a study of blood T cell repertoires in COVID-19. Only in-frame clones appear in the TCRdb table, and some are missing; sequencing was by immunoSEQ multiplex PCR. Among about 390,000 clones listed, around 87% were seen once. V lost 7 bases, J lost 2 bases, and 11 bases stayed unmatched. The germline V gene encodes CDR1 MNHEY and CDR2 SVGAGI. The CDR3 length is 15 residues. The gene calls are TRBV6-5 and TRBJ2-7; 7 bases are shared with TRBD1. Sample: peripheral blood. The sequence was obtained from a woman in her fifties or sixties with COVID-19, enrolled during active disease. CDR3: CASTLRTGMAYEQYF. CDR3 sequence (DNA): TGTGCCAGCACTCTAAGGACAGGTATGGCCTACGAGCAGTACTTC.